One T cell receptor (beta chain) is described in this entry. The V gene's germline CDR1 is MNHEY and CDR2 SMNVEV (reference sequence). The CDR3 length is 14 residues. Trimming cost V 9 bases and J 11 bases; bases outside gene matches: 18. This sample is part of a study of OX40 agonist ivuxolimab in advanced cancers. Data came from immunoSEQ multiplex PCR; TCRdb stores just in-frame clones and leaves some out. The sample carries under 80,000 clones, about 92% recorded once. The material was CD4+ or CD8+ T cells sorted from blood, obtained in a trial of the OX40 agonist ivuxolimab. The chain couples TRBV27 to TRBJ2-5, with 7 nucleotides matching TRBD1. This receptor was taken from an adult with an advanced solid tumor such as melanoma, head and neck, liver or kidney cancer. Written as DNA, the CDR3 is TGTGCCAGTGCCGGCGCAGGGGGTGTTTCTGAGCAGTACTTC. Encoded protein: CASAGAGGVSEQYF.